A selection of T cell receptor beta chains follows, all from one sample in a study of control samples from healthy donors and cancer patients. Assay: immunoSEQ multiplex PCR; the TCRdb copy retains only in-frame clones and omits some. The table includes approximately 70,000 clones, about 80% detected once. The specimen was blood. These receptors were obtained from a man aged 50 to 60 in good health. Each CDR3 is given with its conserved first and last residue. The order of the fields is J gene, V gene, CDR3 length, D gene, clone size, CDR3 protein, CDR3 DNA. The D gene is left open where the match is weak. A row's size may be missing; if present it is once, few, many or a size class.

j_call: TRBJ2-1
v_call: TRBV9
cdr3_length: 16
d_call: TRBD2
clone_size: few
cdr3_aa: CASSVGATTRGDEQFF
cdr3_nt: TGTGCCAGCAGCGTAGGAGCAACCACCCGGGGGGACGAGCAGTTCTTC

j_call: TRBJ2-7
v_call: TRBV4-3
cdr3_length: 16
d_call: -
clone_size: once
cdr3_aa: CASSPEVAVLPMEQYF
cdr3_nt: TGCGCCAGCAGCCCCGAGGTAGCGGTACTACCTATGGAGCAGTACTTC

j_call: TRBJ1-2
v_call: TRBV2
cdr3_length: 13
d_call: TRBD1
clone_size: -
cdr3_aa: CASSVDRGLIYTF
cdr3_nt: TGTGCCAGCAGCGTGGACAGGGGGCTGATCTACACCTTC

j_call: TRBJ1-1
v_call: TRBV30
cdr3_length: 10
d_call: -
clone_size: -
cdr3_aa: CAWSSVEAFF
cdr3_nt: TGTGCCTGGAGCAGCGTTGAAGCTTTCTTT

j_call: TRBJ2-7
v_call: TRBV29-1
cdr3_length: 10
d_call: TRBD1
clone_size: -
cdr3_aa: CSVTQGKQYF
cdr3_nt: TGCAGCGTAACACAGGGGAAACAGTACTTC

j_call: TRBJ2-7
v_call: TRBV5-6
cdr3_length: 13
d_call: -
clone_size: once
cdr3_aa: CASSRDQTYEQYF
cdr3_nt: TGTGCCAGCAGCCGGGACCAAACCTACGAGCAGTACTTC

j_call: TRBJ2-1
v_call: TRBV11-3
cdr3_length: 15
d_call: -
clone_size: -
cdr3_aa: CASSSQGGGLNEQFF
cdr3_nt: TGTGCCAGCAGCTCCCAGGGGGGGGGCTTAAATGAGCAGTTCTTC

j_call: TRBJ1-1
v_call: TRBV5-1
cdr3_length: 13
d_call: -
clone_size: -
cdr3_aa: CASSLGLNTEAFF
cdr3_nt: TGCGCCAGCAGCTTGGGGCTAAACACTGAAGCTTTCTTT

j_call: TRBJ1-4
v_call: TRBV2
cdr3_length: 13
d_call: -
clone_size: -
cdr3_aa: CASFRRGNEKLFF
cdr3_nt: TGTGCCAGCTTCCGCCGGGGGAATGAAAAACTGTTTTTT

j_call: TRBJ1-1
v_call: TRBV9
cdr3_length: 13
d_call: -
clone_size: -
cdr3_aa: CASSVSGNTEAFF
cdr3_nt: TGTGCCAGCAGCGTCTCGGGGAACACTGAAGCTTTCTTT

j_call: TRBJ2-7
v_call: TRBV19
cdr3_length: 14
d_call: TRBD1
clone_size: -
cdr3_aa: CASSMGTGGRKQYF
cdr3_nt: TGTGCCAGTAGTATGGGGACAGGGGGCAGAAAGCAGTACTTC

j_call: TRBJ1-5
v_call: TRBV5-5
cdr3_length: 11
d_call: -
clone_size: -
cdr3_aa: CASSGIQPQHF
cdr3_nt: TGTGCCAGCAGCGGGATACAGCCCCAGCATTTT

j_call: TRBJ2-7
v_call: TRBV4-3
cdr3_length: 15
d_call: TRBD2
clone_size: -
cdr3_aa: CASSQGAGVSYEQYF
cdr3_nt: TGCGCCAGCAGCCAAGGGGCGGGGGTATCCTACGAGCAGTACTTC

j_call: TRBJ2-2
v_call: TRBV10-1
cdr3_length: 16
d_call: TRBD2
clone_size: -
cdr3_aa: CASSDPTSGRGRELFF
cdr3_nt: TGCGCCAGCAGTGACCCGACTAGCGGGAGAGGTCGGGAGCTGTTTTTT

j_call: TRBJ2-2
v_call: TRBV9
cdr3_length: 16
d_call: TRBD1
clone_size: -
cdr3_aa: CASSLIGTGNTGELFF
cdr3_nt: TGTGCCAGCAGCCTGATTGGGACAGGGAACACCGGGGAGCTGTTTTTT

j_call: TRBJ2-3
v_call: TRBV4-3
cdr3_length: 14
d_call: -
clone_size: -
cdr3_aa: CASSPGESTDTQYF
cdr3_nt: TGCGCCAGCAGCCCTGGGGAAAGCACAGATACGCAGTATTTT

j_call: TRBJ1-4
v_call: TRBV19
cdr3_length: 16
d_call: -
clone_size: -
cdr3_aa: CASRWTATATNEKLFF
cdr3_nt: TGTGCCAGTAGATGGACAGCCACTGCAACTAATGAAAAACTGTTTTTT

j_call: TRBJ1-3
v_call: TRBV7-2
cdr3_length: 18
d_call: -
clone_size: -
cdr3_aa: CASSLRLDSLSSGNTIYF
cdr3_nt: TGTGCCAGCAGCTTAAGGCTGGACAGTCTAAGCTCTGGAAACACCATATATTTT

j_call: TRBJ1-1
v_call: TRBV5-1
cdr3_length: 15
d_call: -
clone_size: once
cdr3_aa: CASSLVGTGNTEAFF
cdr3_nt: TGCGCCAGCAGCTTGGTAGGTACGGGGAACACTGAAGCTTTCTTT

j_call: TRBJ1-3
v_call: TRBV6-1
cdr3_length: 12
d_call: -
clone_size: medium-sized
cdr3_aa: CASSEGLNTIYF
cdr3_nt: TGTGCCAGCAGTGAAGGCCTAAACACCATATATTTT

j_call: TRBJ2-3
v_call: TRBV7-8
cdr3_length: 14
d_call: -
clone_size: -
cdr3_aa: CASSLVVGTDTQYF
cdr3_nt: TGTGCCAGCAGCTTAGTGGTAGGCACAGATACGCAGTATTTT

j_call: TRBJ2-1
v_call: TRBV9
cdr3_length: 10
d_call: -
clone_size: once
cdr3_aa: CASGHNEQFF
cdr3_nt: TGTGCCAGCGGGCACAATGAGCAGTTCTTC

j_call: TRBJ1-4
v_call: TRBV27
cdr3_length: 14
d_call: -
clone_size: -
cdr3_aa: CASSFGQGFRKLFF
cdr3_nt: TGTGCCAGCAGTTTCGGGCAGGGTTTTAGAAAACTGTTTTTT

j_call: TRBJ1-1
v_call: TRBV15
cdr3_length: 13
d_call: -
clone_size: once
cdr3_aa: CATSRERTTEAFF
cdr3_nt: TGTGCCACCAGCAGAGAAAGGACCACTGAAGCTTTCTTT

j_call: TRBJ1-5
v_call: TRBV27
cdr3_length: 17
d_call: -
clone_size: -
cdr3_aa: CASSTSRAFGNNQPQHF
cdr3_nt: TGTGCCAGCAGTACCTCCAGGGCGTTTGGCAACAATCAGCCCCAGCATTTT

j_call: TRBJ1-1
v_call: TRBV5-5
cdr3_length: 14
d_call: -
clone_size: -
cdr3_aa: CASSSSGANTEAFF
cdr3_nt: TGTGCCAGCAGCTCCTCAGGGGCGAACACTGAAGCTTTCTTT

j_call: TRBJ2-1
v_call: TRBV5-6
cdr3_length: 12
d_call: TRBD1
clone_size: -
cdr3_aa: CASSLDRHEQFF
cdr3_nt: TGTGCCAGCAGCCTGGACAGGCATGAGCAGTTCTTC

j_call: TRBJ1-5
v_call: TRBV7-3
cdr3_length: 14
d_call: TRBD1
clone_size: -
cdr3_aa: CASSIDRVAQPQHF
cdr3_nt: TGTGCCAGCAGCATAGACAGGGTGGCGCAGCCCCAGCATTTT

j_call: TRBJ2-3
v_call: TRBV3-1/TRBV3-2
cdr3_length: 18
d_call: -
clone_size: -
cdr3_aa: CASSQEPRGTANTDTQYF
cdr3_nt: TGTGCCAGCAGCCAAGAGCCGCGAGGGACGGCGAACACAGATACGCAGTATTTT

j_call: TRBJ1-3
v_call: TRBV6-5
cdr3_length: 13
d_call: -
clone_size: -
cdr3_aa: CASSYAGGNTIYF
cdr3_nt: TGTGCCAGCAGTTATGCAGGAGGAAACACCATATATTTT

j_call: TRBJ1-2
v_call: TRBV10-3
cdr3_length: 13
d_call: -
clone_size: -
cdr3_aa: CAISEDAKYGYTF
cdr3_nt: TGTGCCATCAGTGAGGACGCCAAGTATGGCTACACCTTC

j_call: TRBJ1-2
v_call: TRBV28
cdr3_length: 13
d_call: -
clone_size: -
cdr3_aa: CASSADIFYGYTF
cdr3_nt: TGTGCCAGCAGTGCCGACATATTCTATGGCTACACCTTC

j_call: TRBJ2-3
v_call: TRBV7-8
cdr3_length: 14
d_call: -
clone_size: -
cdr3_aa: CASSFRDHTDTQYF
cdr3_nt: TGTGCCAGCAGCTTCCGGGACCACACAGATACGCAGTATTTT

j_call: TRBJ1-1
v_call: TRBV10-3
cdr3_length: 13
d_call: -
clone_size: -
cdr3_aa: CAISGGVNTEAFF
cdr3_nt: TGTGCCATCAGTGGTGGGGTAAACACTGAAGCTTTCTTT

j_call: TRBJ2-5
v_call: TRBV28
cdr3_length: 14
d_call: TRBD1
clone_size: -
cdr3_aa: CASSWTGLKETQYF
cdr3_nt: TGTGCCAGCAGCTGGACAGGGTTGAAAGAGACCCAGTACTTC

j_call: TRBJ2-5
v_call: TRBV6-5
cdr3_length: 15
d_call: -
clone_size: -
cdr3_aa: CASSYGDPIRQTQYF
cdr3_nt: TGTGCCAGCAGTTACGGGGACCCCATCCGACAGACCCAGTACTTC

j_call: TRBJ1-2
v_call: TRBV27
cdr3_length: 16
d_call: -
clone_size: -
cdr3_aa: CASSFGPAGLNYGYTF
cdr3_nt: TGTGCCAGCAGTTTTGGGCCGGCGGGGCTCAACTATGGCTACACCTTC

j_call: TRBJ2-1
v_call: TRBV7-9
cdr3_length: 14
d_call: TRBD2
clone_size: -
cdr3_aa: CASSIAGSYNEQFF
cdr3_nt: TGTGCCAGCAGCATAGCGGGCTCCTACAATGAGCAGTTCTTC

j_call: TRBJ1-6
v_call: TRBV7-8
cdr3_length: 20
d_call: TRBD1
clone_size: once
cdr3_aa: CASSLAANWRGGAGNSPLHF
cdr3_nt: TGTGCCAGCAGCTTAGCTGCTAATTGGAGAGGGGGCGCTGGAAATTCACCCCTCCACTTT

j_call: TRBJ2-3
v_call: TRBV24-1
cdr3_length: 14
d_call: -
clone_size: -
cdr3_aa: CATSDLEGGDTQYF
cdr3_nt: TGTGCCACCAGTGATTTGGAAGGGGGAGATACGCAGTATTTT

j_call: TRBJ1-1
v_call: TRBV10-3
cdr3_length: 15
d_call: -
clone_size: -
cdr3_aa: CAISGTGNSNTEAFF
cdr3_nt: TGTGCCATCTCCGGGACGGGGAATTCGAACACTGAAGCTTTCTTT

j_call: TRBJ1-1
v_call: TRBV29-1
cdr3_length: 12
d_call: -
clone_size: -
cdr3_aa: CSAEKGDTEAFF
cdr3_nt: TGCAGCGCTGAAAAGGGAGACACTGAAGCTTTCTTT

j_call: TRBJ2-7
v_call: TRBV7-8
cdr3_length: 15
d_call: -
clone_size: few
cdr3_aa: CAIPHSGETSHEQYF
cdr3_nt: TGTGCCATCCCTCACTCTGGAGAGACATCTCACGAGCAGTACTTC

j_call: TRBJ2-5
v_call: TRBV4-3
cdr3_length: 15
d_call: TRBD2
clone_size: few
cdr3_aa: CASSQGSGGWETQYF
cdr3_nt: TGCGCCAGCAGCCAAGGGAGCGGGGGGTGGGAGACCCAGTACTTC

j_call: TRBJ2-2
v_call: TRBV5-1
cdr3_length: 14
d_call: TRBD1
clone_size: -
cdr3_aa: CASNDRGNTGELFF
cdr3_nt: TGCGCCAGCAACGACAGGGGGAACACCGGGGAGCTGTTTTTT

j_call: TRBJ2-2
v_call: TRBV19
cdr3_length: 16
d_call: TRBD2
clone_size: few
cdr3_aa: CASSRGTSGGGLAQFF
cdr3_nt: TGTGCCAGTAGTAGGGGGACTAGCGGAGGTGGCCTCGCACAATTTTTT

j_call: TRBJ1-1
v_call: TRBV29-1
cdr3_length: 10
d_call: -
clone_size: -
cdr3_aa: CSVADIEAFF
cdr3_nt: TGCAGCGTTGCCGACATTGAAGCTTTCTTT

j_call: TRBJ2-5
v_call: TRBV4-2
cdr3_length: 15
d_call: TRBD2
clone_size: -
cdr3_aa: CASSQGGGQAETQYF
cdr3_nt: TGTGCCAGCAGCCAAGGCGGGGGGCAGGCAGAGACCCAGTACTTC

j_call: TRBJ1-1
v_call: TRBV4-1
cdr3_length: 16
d_call: -
clone_size: -
cdr3_aa: CASSHGGGNLNTEAFF
cdr3_nt: TGCGCCAGCAGCCACGGGGGCGGTAATTTGAACACTGAAGCTTTCTTT

j_call: TRBJ1-1
v_call: TRBV19
cdr3_length: 16
d_call: -
clone_size: -
cdr3_aa: CASRERGTSGNTEAFF
cdr3_nt: TGTGCCAGTAGGGAAAGAGGAACATCAGGGAACACTGAAGCTTTCTTT

j_call: TRBJ1-5
v_call: TRBV7-9
cdr3_length: 15
d_call: -
clone_size: -
cdr3_aa: CASSSIGTLNQPQHF
cdr3_nt: TGTGCCAGCAGCTCGATAGGGACCCTTAATCAGCCCCAGCATTTT

j_call: TRBJ2-7
v_call: TRBV13
cdr3_length: 19
d_call: TRBD2
clone_size: -
cdr3_aa: CASSLGPGTSGRALTEQYF
cdr3_nt: TGTGCCAGCAGCTTAGGCCCCGGGACTAGCGGGAGGGCCTTGACCGAGCAGTACTTC

j_call: TRBJ2-2
v_call: TRBV6-4
cdr3_length: 13
d_call: -
clone_size: -
cdr3_aa: CASSPLGGGELFF
cdr3_nt: TGTGCCAGCAGCCCCCTGGGGGGCGGGGAGCTGTTTTTT